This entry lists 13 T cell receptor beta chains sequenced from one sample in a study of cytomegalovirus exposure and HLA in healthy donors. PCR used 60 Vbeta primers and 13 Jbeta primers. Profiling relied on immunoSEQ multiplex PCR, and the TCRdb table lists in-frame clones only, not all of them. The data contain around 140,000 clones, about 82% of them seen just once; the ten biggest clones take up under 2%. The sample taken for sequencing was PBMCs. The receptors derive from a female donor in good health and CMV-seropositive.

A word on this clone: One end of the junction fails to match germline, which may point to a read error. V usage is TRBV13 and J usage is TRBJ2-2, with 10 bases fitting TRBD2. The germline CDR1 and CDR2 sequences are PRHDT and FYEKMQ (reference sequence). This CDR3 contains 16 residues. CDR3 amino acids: CASSPPGLAKTGELFF. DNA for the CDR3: TGTGCCAGCAGCCCCCCGGGACTAGCGAAGACCGGGGAGCTGTTTTTT.

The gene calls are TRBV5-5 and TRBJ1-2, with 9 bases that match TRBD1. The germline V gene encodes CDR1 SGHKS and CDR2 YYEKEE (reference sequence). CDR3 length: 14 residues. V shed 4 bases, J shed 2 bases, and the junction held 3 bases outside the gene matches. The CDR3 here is CASSTGTGNYGYTF. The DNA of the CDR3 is TGTGCCAGCAGCACCGGGACAGGGAACTATGGCTACACCTTC.

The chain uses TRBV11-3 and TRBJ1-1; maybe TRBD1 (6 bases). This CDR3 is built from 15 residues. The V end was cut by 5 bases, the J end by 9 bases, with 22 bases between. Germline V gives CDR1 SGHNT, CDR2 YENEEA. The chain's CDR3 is CASSPPLLQGNKAFF. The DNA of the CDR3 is TGTGCCAGCAGCCCACCCCTCTTACAGGGTAACAAAGCTTTCTTT.

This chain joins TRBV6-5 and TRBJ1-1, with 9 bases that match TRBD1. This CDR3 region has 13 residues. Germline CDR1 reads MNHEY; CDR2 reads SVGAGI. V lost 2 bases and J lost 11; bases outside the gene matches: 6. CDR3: CASSYRTGVRAFF. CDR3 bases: TGTGCCAGCAGTTACAGGACAGGGGTACGGGCTTTCTTT.

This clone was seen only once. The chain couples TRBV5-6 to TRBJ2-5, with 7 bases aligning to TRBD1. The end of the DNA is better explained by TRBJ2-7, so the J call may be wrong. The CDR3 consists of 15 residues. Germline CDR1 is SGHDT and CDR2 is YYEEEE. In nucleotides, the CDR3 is TGTGCCAGCAGCTTGTTCATGCGACAGGGCTACGAGCAGTACTTC. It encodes CASSLFMRQGYEQYF.

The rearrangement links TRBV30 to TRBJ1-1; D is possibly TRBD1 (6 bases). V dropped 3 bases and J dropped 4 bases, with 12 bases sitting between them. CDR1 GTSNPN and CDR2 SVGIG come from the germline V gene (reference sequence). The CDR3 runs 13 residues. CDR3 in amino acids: CAWSHTGSTEAFF. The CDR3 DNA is TGTGCCTGGAGCCATACAGGGTCCACTGAAGCTTTCTTT.

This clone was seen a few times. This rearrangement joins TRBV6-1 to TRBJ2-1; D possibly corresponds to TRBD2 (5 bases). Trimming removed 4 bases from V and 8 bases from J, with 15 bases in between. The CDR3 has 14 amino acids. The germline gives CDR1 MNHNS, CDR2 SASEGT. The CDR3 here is CASSVFGEHDEQFF. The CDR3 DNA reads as TGTGCCAGCAGTGTGTTTGGGGAGCACGATGAGCAGTTCTTC.

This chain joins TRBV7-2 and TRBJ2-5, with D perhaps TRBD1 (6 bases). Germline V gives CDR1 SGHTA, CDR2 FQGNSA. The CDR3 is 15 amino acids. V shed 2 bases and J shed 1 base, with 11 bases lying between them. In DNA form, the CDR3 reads TGTGCCAGCAGCTTAAACAGGGCTACCCAAGAGACCCAGTACTTC. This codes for CASSLNRATQETQYF.

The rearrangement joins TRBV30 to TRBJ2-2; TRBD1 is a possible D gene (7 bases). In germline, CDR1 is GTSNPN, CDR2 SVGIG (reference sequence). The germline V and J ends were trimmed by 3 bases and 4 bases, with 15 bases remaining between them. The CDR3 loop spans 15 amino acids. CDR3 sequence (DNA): TGTGCCTGGAGGGGATCAGGGGGGAGCACCGGGGAGCTGTTTTTT. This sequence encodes CAWRGSGGSTGELFF.

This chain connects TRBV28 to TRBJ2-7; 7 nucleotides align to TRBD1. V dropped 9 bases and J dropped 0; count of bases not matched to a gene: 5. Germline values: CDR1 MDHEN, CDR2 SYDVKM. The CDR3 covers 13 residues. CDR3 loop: CASRQGGSYEQYF. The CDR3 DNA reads TGTGCCAGTAGACAGGGTGGCTCCTACGAGCAGTACTTC.

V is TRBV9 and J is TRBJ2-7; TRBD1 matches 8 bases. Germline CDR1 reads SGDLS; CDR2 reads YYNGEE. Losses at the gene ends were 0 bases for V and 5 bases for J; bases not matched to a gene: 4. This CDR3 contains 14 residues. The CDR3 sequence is CASSVGTGLHEQYF. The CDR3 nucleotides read TGTGCCAGCAGCGTAGGGACAGGGCTTCACGAGCAGTACTTC.

CDR3 nucleotides: TGTGCCAGCAGCTCACTAGCGGGGGTCTACGAGCAGTACTTC. This gives the protein CASSSLAGVYEQYF. The chain combines TRBV28 with TRBJ2-7; TRBD2 agrees at 11 bases. The germline gives CDR1 MDHEN, CDR2 SYDVKM. V was clipped by 6 bases and J by 3 bases; unmatched bases: 4. The CDR3 is 14 amino acids.

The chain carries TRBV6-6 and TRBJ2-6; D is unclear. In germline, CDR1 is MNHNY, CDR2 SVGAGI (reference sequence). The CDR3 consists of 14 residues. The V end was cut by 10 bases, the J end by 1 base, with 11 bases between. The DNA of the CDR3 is TGTGCCACATTTGACGGGTCTGGGGCCAACGTCCTGACTTTC. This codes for CATFDGSGANVLTF.